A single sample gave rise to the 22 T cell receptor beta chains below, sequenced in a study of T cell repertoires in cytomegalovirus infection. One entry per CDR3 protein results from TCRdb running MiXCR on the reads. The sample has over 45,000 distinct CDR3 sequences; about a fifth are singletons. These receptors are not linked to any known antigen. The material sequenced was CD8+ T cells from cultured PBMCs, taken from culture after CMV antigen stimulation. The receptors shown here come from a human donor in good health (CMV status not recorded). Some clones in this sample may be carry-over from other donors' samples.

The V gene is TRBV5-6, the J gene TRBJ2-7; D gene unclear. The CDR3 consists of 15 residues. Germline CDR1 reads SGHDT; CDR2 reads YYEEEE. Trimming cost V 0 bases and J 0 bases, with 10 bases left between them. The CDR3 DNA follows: TGTGCCAGCAGCTTGGAAACGGTCCCCTCCTACGAGCAGTACTTC. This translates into CASSLETVPSYEQYF.

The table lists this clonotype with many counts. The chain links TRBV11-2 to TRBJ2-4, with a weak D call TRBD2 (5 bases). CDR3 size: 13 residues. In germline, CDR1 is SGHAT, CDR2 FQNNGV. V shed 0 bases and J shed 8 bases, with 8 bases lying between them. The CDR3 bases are TGTGCCAGCAGCTTAGATAAGAGGGACATTCAGTACTTC. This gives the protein CASSLDKRDIQYF. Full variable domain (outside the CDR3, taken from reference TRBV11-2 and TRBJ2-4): EAGVAQSPRYKIIEKRQSVAFWCNPISGHATLYWYQQILGQGPKLLIQFQNNGVVDDSQLPKDRFSAERLKGVDSTLKIQPAKLEDSAVYLCASSLDKRDIQYFGAGTRLSVL.

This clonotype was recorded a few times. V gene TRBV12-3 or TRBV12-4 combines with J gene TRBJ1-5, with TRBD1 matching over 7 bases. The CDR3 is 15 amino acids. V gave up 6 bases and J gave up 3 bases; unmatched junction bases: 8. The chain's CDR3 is CASSPGQELNQPQHF. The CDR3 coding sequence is TGTGCCAGCAGCCCCGGACAGGAGCTCAATCAGCCCCAGCATTTT.

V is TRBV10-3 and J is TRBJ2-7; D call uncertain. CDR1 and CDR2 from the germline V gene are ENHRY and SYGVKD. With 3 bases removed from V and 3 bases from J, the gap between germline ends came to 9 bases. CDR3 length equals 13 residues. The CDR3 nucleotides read TGTGCCATCAGTGATCCAGATTACTACGAGCAGTACTTC. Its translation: CAISDPDYYEQYF.

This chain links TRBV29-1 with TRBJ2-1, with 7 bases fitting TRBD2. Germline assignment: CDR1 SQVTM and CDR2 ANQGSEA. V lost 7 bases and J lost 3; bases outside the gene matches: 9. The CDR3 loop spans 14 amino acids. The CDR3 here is CSAPVAGDYNEQFF. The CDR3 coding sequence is TGCAGCGCCCCCGTCGCGGGGGACTACAATGAGCAGTTCTTC.

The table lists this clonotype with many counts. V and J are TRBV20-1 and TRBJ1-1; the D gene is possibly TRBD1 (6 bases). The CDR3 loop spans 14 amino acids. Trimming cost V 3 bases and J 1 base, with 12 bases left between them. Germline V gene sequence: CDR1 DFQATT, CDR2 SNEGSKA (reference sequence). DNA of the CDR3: TGCAGTGCTAGGAGCGGGGGCAGGAACACTGAAGCTTTCTTT. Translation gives CSARSGGRNTEAFF.

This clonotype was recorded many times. For the CDR3, the DNA is TGTGCCAGCACCAGAAGCAATTCACCCCTCCACTTT. Translating it yields CASTRSNSPLHF. The chain employs TRBV27 and TRBJ1-6, with D unclear. V was trimmed by 7 bases and J by 7 bases, leaving 8 bases between them. CDR3 length equals 12 residues. CDR1 and CDR2 (germline): MNHEY, SMNVEV (reference sequence).

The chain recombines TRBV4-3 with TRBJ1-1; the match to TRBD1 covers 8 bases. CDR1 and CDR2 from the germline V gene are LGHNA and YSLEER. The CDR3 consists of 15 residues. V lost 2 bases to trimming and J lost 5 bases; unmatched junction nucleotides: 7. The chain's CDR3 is CASSQSRTGWTEAFF. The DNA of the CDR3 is TGCGCCAGCAGCCAATCCCGGACAGGGTGGACTGAAGCTTTCTTT.

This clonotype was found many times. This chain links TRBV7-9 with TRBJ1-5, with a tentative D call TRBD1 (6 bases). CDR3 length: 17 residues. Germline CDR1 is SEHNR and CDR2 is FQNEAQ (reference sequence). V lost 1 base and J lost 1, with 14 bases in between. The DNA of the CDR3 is TGTGCCAGCAGCTTAGGGATAGGGGGACCCAGCAATCAGCCCCAGCATTTT. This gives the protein CASSLGIGGPSNQPQHF.

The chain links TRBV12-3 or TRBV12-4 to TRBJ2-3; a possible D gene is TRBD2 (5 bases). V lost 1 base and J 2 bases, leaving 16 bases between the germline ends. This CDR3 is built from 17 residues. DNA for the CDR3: TGTGCCAGCAGTTTAGACTCCTCGGGAACCAACACAGATACGCAGTATTTT. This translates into CASSLDSSGTNTDTQYF.

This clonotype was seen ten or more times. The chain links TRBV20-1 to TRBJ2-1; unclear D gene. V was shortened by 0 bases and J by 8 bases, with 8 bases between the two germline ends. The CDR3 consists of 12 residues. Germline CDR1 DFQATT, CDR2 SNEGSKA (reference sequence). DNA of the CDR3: TGCAGTGCTAGAGATGATACATATGAGCAGTTCTTC. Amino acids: CSARDDTYEQFF.

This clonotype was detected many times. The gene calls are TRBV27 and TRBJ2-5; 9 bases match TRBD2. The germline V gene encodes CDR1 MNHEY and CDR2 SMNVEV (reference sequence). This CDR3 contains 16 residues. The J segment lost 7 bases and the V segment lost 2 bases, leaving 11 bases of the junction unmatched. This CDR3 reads CASSLGAGGPYGTQYF. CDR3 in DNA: TGTGCCAGCAGTTTAGGGGCGGGAGGGCCTTACGGGACCCAGTACTTC.

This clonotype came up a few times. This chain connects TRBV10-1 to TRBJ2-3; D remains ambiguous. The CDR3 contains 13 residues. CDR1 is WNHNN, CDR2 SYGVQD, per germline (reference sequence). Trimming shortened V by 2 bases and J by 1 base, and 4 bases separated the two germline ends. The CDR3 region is CASSEDGTDTQYF. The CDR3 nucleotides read TGCGCCAGCAGTGAGGATGGCACAGATACGCAGTATTTT.

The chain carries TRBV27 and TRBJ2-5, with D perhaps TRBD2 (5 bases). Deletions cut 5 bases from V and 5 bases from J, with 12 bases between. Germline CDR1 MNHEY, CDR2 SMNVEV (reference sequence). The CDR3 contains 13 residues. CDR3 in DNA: TGTGCCAGCAGTCGCCGGGGTCCGGAGACCCAGTACTTC. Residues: CASSRRGPETQYF.

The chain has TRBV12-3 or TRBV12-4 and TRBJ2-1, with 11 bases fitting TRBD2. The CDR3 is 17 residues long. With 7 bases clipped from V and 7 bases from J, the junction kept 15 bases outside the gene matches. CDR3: CASISRSSGGAQNEQFF. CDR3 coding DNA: TGTGCCAGCATCTCCAGGAGTAGCGGGGGGGCCCAAAATGAGCAGTTCTTC.

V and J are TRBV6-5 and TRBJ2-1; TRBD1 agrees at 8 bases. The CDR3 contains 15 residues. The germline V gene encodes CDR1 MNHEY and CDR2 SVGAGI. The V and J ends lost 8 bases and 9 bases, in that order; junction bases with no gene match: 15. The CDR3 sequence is CASAKTGTGGGEQFF. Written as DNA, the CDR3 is TGTGCCAGCGCCAAAACCGGGACAGGTGGAGGTGAGCAGTTCTTC.

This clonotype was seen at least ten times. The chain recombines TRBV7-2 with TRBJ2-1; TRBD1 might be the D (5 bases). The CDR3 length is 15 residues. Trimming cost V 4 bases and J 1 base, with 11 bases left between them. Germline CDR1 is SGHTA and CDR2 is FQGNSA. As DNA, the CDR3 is TGTGCCAGCAGCTCCTGGACACGGTCCTACAATGAGCAGTTCTTC. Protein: CASSSWTRSYNEQFF.

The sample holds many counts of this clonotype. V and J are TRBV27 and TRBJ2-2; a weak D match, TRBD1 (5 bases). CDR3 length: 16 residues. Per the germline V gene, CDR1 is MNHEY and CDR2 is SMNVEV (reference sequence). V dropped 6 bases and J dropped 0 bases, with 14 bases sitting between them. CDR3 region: CASRPPGFANTGELFF. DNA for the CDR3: TGTGCCAGCAGACCCCCAGGGTTCGCGAACACCGGGGAGCTGTTTTTT.

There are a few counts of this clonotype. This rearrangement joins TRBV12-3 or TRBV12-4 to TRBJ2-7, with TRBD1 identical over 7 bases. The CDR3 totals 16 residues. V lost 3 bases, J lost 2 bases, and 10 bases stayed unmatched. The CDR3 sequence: CASSFGGTGETYEQYF. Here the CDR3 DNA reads TGTGCCAGCAGTTTCGGTGGCACAGGGGAAACCTACGAGCAGTACTTC.

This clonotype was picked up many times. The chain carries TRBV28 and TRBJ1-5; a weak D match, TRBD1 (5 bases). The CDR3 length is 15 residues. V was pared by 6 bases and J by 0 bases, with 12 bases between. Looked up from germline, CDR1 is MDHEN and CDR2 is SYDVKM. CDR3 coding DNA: TGTGCCAGCAGAAGGGAGGGGATTAGCAATCAGCCCCAGCATTTT. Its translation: CASRREGISNQPQHF.

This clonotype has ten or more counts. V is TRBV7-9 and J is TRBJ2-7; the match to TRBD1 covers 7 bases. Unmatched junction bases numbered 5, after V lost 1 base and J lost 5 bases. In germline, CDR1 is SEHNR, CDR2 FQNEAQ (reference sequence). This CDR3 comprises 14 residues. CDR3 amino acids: CASSLGTGIHEQYF. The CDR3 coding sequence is TGTGCCAGCAGCTTAGGGACAGGAATTCACGAGCAGTACTTC.

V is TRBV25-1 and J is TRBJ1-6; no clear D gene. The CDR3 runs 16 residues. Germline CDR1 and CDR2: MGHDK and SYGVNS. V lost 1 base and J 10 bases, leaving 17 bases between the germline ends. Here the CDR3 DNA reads TGTGCCAGCAGTGAATGGGTTCCCTCTGGGAAATCACCCCTCCACTTT. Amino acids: CASSEWVPSGKSPLHF.